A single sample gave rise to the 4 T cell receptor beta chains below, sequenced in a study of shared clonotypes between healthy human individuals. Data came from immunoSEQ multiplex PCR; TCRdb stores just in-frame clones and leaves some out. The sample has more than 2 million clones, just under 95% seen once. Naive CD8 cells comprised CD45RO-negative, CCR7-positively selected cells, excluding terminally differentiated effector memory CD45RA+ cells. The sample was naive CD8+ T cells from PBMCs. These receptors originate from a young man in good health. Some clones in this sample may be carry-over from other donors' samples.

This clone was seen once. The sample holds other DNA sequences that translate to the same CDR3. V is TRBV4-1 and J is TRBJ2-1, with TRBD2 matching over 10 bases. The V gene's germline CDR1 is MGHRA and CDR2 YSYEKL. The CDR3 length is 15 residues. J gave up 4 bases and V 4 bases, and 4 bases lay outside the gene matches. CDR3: CASSPRTSGYNEQFF. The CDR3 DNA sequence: TGCGCCAGCAGCCCTCGGACTAGCGGTTACAATGAGCAGTTCTTC.

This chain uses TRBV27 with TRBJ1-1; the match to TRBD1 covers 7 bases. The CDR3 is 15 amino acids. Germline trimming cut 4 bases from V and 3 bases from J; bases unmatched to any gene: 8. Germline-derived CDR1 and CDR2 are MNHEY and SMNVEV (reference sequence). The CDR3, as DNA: TGTGCCAGCAGTTGGGGGGCGAGGGGGCACACTGAAGCTTTCTTT. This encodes CASSWGARGHTEAFF.

The CDR3 bases are TGTGCCAGCAGCTGGGGGGAGGGTGGCTACACCTTC. It specifies CASSWGEGGYTF. The chain is built from TRBV5-4 and TRBJ1-2; D perhaps matches TRBD1 (5 bases). Germline V gene sequence: CDR1 SGHNT, CDR2 YYREEE (reference sequence). This CDR3 contains 12 residues. Trimming took off 3 bases at V and 7 bases at J, with 10 bases between the two ends.

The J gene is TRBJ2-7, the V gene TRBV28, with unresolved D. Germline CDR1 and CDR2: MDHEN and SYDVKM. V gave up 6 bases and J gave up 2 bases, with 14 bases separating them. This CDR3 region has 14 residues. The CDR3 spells CASSLRPGTYEQYF. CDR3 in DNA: TGTGCCAGCAGCTTACGACCGGGTACCTACGAGCAGTACTTC.